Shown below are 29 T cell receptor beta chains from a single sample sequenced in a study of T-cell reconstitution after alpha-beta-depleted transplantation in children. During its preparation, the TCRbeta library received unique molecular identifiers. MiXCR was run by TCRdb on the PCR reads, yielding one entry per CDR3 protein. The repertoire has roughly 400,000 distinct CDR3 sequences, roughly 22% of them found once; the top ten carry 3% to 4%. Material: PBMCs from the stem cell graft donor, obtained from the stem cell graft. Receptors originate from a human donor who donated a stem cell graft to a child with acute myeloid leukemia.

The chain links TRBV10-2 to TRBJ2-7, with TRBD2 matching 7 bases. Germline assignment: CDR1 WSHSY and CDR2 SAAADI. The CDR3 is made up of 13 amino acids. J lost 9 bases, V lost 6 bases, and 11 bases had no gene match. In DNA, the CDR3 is TGCGCCAGCAGCGCCCGACTAGCTCTCGTGCAGTACTTC. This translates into CASSARLALVQYF.

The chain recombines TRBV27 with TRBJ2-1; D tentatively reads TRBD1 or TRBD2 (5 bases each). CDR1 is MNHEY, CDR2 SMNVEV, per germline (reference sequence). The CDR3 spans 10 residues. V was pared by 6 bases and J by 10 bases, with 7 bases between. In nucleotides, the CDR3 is TGTGCCAGCAGGGGGGAGGAGCAGTTCTTC. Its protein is CASRGEEQFF.

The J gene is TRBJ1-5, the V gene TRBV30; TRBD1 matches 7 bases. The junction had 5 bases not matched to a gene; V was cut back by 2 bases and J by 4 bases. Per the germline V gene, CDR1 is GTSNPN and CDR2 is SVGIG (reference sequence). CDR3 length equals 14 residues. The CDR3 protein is CAWSSTGENQPQHF. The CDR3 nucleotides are TGTGCCTGGAGTTCTACAGGGGAGAATCAGCCCCAGCATTTT.

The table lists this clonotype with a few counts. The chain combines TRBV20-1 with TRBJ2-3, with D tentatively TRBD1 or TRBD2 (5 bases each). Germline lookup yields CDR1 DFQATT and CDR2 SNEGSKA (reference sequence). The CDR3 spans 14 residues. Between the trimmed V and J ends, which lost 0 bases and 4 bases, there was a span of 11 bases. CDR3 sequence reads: CSARDRRGADTQYF. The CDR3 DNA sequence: TGCAGTGCTAGAGATCGTAGAGGGGCAGATACGCAGTATTTT.

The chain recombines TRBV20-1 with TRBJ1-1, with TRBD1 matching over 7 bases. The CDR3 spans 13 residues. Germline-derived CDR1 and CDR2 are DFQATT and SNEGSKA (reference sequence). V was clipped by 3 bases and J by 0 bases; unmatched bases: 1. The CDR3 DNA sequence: TGCAGTGCTAGGGACAGGATGAACACTGAAGCTTTCTTT. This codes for CSARDRMNTEAFF.

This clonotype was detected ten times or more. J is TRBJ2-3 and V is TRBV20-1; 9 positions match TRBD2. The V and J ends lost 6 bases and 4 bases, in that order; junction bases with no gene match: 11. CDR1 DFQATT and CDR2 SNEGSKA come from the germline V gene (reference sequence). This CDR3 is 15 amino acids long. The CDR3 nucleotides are TGCAGTGCCCCCGGTTTGGCGGGAGGGGCAGATACGCAGTATTTT. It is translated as CSAPGLAGGADTQYF.

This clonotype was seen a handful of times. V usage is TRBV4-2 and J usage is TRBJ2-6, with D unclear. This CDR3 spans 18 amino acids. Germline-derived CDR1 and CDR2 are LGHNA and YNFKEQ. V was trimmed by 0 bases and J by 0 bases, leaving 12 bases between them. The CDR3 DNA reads TGTGCCAGCAGCCAAGATCCAGGAATAAGCTCTGGGGCCAACGTCCTGACTTTC. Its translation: CASSQDPGISSGANVLTF.

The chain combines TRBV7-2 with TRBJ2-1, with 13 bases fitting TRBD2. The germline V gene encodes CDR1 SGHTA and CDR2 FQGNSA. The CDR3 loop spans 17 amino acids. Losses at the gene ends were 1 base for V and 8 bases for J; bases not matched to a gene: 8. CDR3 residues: CASSLGLAGGGWDEQFF. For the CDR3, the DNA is TGTGCCAGCAGCTTAGGACTAGCGGGAGGAGGGTGGGATGAGCAGTTCTTC.

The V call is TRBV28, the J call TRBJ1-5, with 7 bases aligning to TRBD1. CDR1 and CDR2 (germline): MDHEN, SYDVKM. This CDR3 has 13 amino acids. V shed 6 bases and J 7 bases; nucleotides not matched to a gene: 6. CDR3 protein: CASRSGGEQPQHF. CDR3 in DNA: TGTGCCAGCAGATCAGGGGGAGAACAGCCCCAGCATTTT.

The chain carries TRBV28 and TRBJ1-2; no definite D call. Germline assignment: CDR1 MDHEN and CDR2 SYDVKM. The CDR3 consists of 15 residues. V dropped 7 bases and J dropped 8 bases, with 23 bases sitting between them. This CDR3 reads CASIGATPQKGGYTF. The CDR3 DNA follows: TGTGCCAGCATTGGAGCGACACCTCAAAAGGGAGGCTACACCTTC.

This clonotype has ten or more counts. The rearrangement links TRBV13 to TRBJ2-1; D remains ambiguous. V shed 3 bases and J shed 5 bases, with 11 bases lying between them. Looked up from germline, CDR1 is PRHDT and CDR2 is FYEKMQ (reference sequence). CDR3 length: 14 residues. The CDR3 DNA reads TGTGCCAGCAGCTTGGGTGCCCCAGACAATGAGCAGTTCTTC. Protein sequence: CASSLGAPDNEQFF.

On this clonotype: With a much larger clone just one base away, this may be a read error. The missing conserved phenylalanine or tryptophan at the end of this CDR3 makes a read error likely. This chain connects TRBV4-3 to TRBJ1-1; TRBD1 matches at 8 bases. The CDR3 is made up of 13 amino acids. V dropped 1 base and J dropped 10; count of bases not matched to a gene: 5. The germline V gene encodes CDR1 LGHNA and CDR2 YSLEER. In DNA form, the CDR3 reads TGCGCCAGCAGCCAAGGCGACAGGGGATCAGCTTTCTCT. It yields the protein CASSQGDRGSAFS.

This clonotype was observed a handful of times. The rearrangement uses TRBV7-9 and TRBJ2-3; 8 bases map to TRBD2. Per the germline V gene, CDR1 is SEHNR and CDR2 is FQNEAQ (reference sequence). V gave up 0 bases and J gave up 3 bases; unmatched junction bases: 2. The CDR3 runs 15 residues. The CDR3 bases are TGTGCCAGCAGCTTAGCCGGGAGGGAAACAGATACGCAGTATTTT. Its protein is CASSLAGRETDTQYF.

CDR3 in DNA: TGTGCCAGCAGTTTAAGTGTTTCTGGAAACACCATATATTTT. Translating it yields CASSLSVSGNTIYF. V usage is TRBV12-3 or TRBV12-4 and J usage is TRBJ1-3; D is uncertain. V was clipped by 2 bases and J by 1 base, with 6 bases between them. The CDR3 runs 14 residues.

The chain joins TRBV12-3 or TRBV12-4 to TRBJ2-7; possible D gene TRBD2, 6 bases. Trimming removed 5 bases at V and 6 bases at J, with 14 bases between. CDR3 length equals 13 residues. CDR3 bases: TGTGCCAGCAGTCCGGGACTGAGTAGCGAGCAGTACTTC. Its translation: CASSPGLSSEQYF.

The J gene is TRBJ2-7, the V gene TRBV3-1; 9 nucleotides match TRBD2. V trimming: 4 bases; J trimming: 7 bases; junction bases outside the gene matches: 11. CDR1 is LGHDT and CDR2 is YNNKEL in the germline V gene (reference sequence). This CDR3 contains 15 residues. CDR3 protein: CASSPPRLAGREQYF. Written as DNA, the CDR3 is TGTGCCAGCAGCCCGCCTAGGCTAGCGGGGCGTGAGCAGTACTTC.

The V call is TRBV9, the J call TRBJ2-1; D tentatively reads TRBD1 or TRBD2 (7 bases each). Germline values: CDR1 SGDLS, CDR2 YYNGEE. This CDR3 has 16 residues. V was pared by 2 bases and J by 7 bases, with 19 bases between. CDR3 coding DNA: TGTGCCAGCAGCGTCGAAATTTACAGGGGAGGGAATGAGCAGTTCTTC. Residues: CASSVEIYRGGNEQFF. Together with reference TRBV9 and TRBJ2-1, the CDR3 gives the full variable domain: DSGVTQTPKHLITATGQRVTLRCSPRSGDLSVYWYQQSLDQGLQFLIQYYNGEERAKGNILERFSAQQFPDLHSELNLSSLELGDSALYFCASSVEIYRGGNEQFFGPGTRLTVL.

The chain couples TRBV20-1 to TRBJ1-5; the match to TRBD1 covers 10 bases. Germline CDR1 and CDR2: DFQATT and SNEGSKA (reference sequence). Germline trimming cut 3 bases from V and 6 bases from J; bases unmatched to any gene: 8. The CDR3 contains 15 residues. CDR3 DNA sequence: TGCAGTGCTAGGGCGACAGGGGGCGCGGGTCAGCCCCAGCATTTT. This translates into CSARATGGAGQPQHF.

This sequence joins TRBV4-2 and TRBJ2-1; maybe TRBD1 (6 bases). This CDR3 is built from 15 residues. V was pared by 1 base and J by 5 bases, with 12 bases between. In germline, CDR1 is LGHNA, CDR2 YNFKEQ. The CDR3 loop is CASSQAQGIDNEQFF. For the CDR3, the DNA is TGTGCCAGCAGCCAAGCACAGGGCATAGACAATGAGCAGTTCTTC.

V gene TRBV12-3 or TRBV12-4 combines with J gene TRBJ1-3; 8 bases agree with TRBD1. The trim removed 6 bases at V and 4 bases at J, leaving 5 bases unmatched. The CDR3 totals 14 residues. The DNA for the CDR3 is TGTGCCAGCAGCCCTTGGACAGGGGGAAACACCATATATTTT. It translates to CASSPWTGGNTIYF.

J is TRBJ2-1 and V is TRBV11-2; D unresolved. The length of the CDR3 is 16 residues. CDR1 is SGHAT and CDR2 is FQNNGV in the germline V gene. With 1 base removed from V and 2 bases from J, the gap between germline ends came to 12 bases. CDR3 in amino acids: CASSLVNLLTYNEQFF. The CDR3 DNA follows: TGTGCCAGCAGCTTAGTCAACTTGCTTACCTACAATGAGCAGTTCTTC.

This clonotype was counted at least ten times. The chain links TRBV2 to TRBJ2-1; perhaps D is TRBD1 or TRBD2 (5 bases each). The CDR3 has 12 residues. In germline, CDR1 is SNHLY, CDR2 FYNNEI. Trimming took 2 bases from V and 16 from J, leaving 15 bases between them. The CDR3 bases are TGTGCCAGCAGTGAACTAGGGGACCAAAACTTCTTC. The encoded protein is CASSELGDQNFF.

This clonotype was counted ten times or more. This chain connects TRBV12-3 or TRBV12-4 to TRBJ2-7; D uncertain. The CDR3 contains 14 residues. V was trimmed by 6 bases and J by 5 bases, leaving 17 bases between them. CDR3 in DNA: TGTGCCAGCAGCCCTCGGTACCCTCGAGACGAGCAGTACTTC. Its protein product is CASSPRYPRDEQYF.

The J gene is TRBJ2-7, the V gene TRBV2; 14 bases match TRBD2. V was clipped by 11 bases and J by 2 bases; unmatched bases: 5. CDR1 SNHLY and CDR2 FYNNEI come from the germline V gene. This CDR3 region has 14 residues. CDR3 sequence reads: CAGRGLAGAYEQYF. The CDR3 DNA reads TGTGCCGGAAGGGGACTAGCGGGAGCCTACGAGCAGTACTTC.

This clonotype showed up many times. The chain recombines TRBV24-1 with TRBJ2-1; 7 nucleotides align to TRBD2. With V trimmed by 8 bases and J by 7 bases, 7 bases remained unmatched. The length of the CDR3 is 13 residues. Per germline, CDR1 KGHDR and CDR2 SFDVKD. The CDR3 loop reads CATNRAGSNEQFF. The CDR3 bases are TGTGCCACCAATAGAGCGGGGTCTAATGAGCAGTTCTTC.

CDR3 amino acids: CASSAGQGSQQYF. Here the CDR3 DNA reads TGTGCCAGCAGCGCAGGACAGGGAAGCCAGCAGTACTTC. The chain uses TRBV3-1 and TRBJ2-7; 8 nucleotides line up with TRBD1. The CDR3 is 13 residues long. Germline-derived CDR1 and CDR2 are LGHDT and YNNKEL (reference sequence). J gave up 8 bases and V 5 bases, and 8 bases lay outside the gene matches.

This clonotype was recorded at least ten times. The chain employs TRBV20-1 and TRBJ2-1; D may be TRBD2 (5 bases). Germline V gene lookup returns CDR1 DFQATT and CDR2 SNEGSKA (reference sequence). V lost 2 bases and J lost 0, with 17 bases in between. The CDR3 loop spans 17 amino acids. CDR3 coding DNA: TGCAGTGCTAGACTTTCTAGAGGAGGTCCCTCCTACAATGAGCAGTTCTTC. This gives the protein CSARLSRGGPSYNEQFF.

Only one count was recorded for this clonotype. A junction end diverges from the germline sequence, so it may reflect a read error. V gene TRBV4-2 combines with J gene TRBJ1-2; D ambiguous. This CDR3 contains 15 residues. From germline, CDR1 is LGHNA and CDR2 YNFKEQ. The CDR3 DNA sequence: TGTGCCAGCAGCCAAGACTCGGACCCCCTCTATGGCCACACCTTC. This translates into CASSQDSDPLYGHTF.

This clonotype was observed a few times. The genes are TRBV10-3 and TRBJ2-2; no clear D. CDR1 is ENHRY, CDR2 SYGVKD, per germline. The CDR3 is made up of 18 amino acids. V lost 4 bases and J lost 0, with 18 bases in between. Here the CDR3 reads CAISGGTLGETNTGELFF. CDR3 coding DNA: TGTGCCATCAGTGGGGGAACTCTCGGCGAAACGAACACCGGGGAGCTGTTTTTT.